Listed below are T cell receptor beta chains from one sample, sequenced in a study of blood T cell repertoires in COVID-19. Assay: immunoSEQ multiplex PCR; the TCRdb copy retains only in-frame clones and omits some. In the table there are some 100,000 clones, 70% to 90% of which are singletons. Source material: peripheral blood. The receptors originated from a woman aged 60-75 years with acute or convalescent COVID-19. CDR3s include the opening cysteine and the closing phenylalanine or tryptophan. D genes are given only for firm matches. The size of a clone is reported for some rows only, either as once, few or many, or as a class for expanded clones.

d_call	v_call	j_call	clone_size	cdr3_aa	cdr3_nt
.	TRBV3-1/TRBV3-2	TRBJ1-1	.	CASSQDSGQKNTEAFF	TGTGCCAGCAGCCAAGATTCAGGGCAGAAGAACACTGAAGCTTTCTTT
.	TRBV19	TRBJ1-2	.	CASAAGELANYGYTF	TGTGCCAGTGCAGCAGGGGAATTAGCTAACTATGGCTACACCTTC
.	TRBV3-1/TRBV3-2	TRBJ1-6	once	CASSPHQGSPLHF	TGTGCCAGCAGCCCCCACCAGGGTTCACCCCTCCACTTT
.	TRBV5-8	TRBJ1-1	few	CASISRAEAFF	TGTGCCAGCATCTCGAGGGCTGAAGCTTTCTTT
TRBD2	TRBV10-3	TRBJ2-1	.	CAISETREGHEQFF	TGTGCCATCAGTGAGACCCGGGAGGGCCATGAGCAGTTCTTC
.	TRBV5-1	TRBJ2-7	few	CASSLGWGKGPYEQYF	TGCGCCAGCAGCCTGGGGTGGGGAAAGGGGCCCTACGAGCAGTACTTC
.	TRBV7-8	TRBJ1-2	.	CASSLGSGYTF	TGTGCCAGCAGCTTAGGGAGTGGCTACACCTTC
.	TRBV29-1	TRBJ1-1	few	CSAALGPDTEAFF	TGCAGCGCCGCACTAGGACCCGACACTGAAGCTTTCTTT
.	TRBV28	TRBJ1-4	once	CASSPPGSLNEKLFF	TGTGCCAGCAGCCCGCCGGGATCTCTTAATGAAAAACTGTTTTTT
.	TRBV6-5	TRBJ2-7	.	CASSYRGAHEQYF	TGTGCCAGCAGTTACCGGGGGGCGCACGAGCAGTACTTC
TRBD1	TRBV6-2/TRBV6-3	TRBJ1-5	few	CASSFAGTGGLSRQPQHF	TGTGCCAGCAGTTTCGCCGGGACAGGGGGCTTATCCCGCCAGCCCCAGCATTTT
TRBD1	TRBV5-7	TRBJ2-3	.	CASSSRRQGAPDTQYF	TGTGCCAGCAGCTCCCGACGACAGGGGGCCCCAGATACGCAGTATTTT
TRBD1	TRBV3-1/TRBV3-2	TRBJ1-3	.	CASSLTGGGNTIYF	TGTGCCAGCAGCCTGACAGGGGGAGGAAACACCATATATTTT
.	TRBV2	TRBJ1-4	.	CASSPGVFGEKLFF	TGTGCCAGCAGCCCGGGGGTGTTTGGCGAAAAACTGTTTTTT
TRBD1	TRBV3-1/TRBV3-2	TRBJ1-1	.	CASSAGGNTEAFF	TGTGCCAGCAGCGCAGGGGGCAACACTGAAGCTTTCTTT
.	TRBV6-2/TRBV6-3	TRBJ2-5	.	CASSHSQETQYF	TGTGCCAGCAGCCACAGTCAAGAGACCCAGTACTTC
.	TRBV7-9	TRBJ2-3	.	CASSTPAVTQYF	TGTGCCAGCAGCACACCGGCGGTTACGCAGTATTTT
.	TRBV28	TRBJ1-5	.	CASTLVGRGDNQPQHF	TGTGCCAGCACCCTAGTCGGCAGGGGAGACAATCAGCCCCAGCATTTT
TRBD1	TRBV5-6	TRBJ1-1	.	CASSLRGRRDMNTEAFF	TGTGCCAGCAGCCTGAGGGGGCGCCGTGACATGAACACTGAAGCTTTCTTT
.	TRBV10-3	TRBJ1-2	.	CAISGGPRGYTF	TGTGCCATCAGTGGAGGCCCTCGGGGCTACACCTTC
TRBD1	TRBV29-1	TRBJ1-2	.	CSVDSSRDRYGYTF	TGCAGCGTTGACTCTTCGAGGGACAGATACGGCTACACCTTC
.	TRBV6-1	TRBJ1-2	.	CASSERLEGSKGYTF	TGTGCCAGCAGTGAAAGACTAGAGGGTTCGAAGGGCTACACCTTC
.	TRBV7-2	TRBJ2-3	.	CASSLVEGRPDTQYF	TGTGCCAGCAGCTTAGTGGAAGGGAGACCCGATACGCAGTATTTT
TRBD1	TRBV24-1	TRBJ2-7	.	CATSDYTGTGGPDGFYEQYF	TGTGCCACCAGTGACTATACCGGGACAGGGGGGCCCGATGGCTTCTACGAGCAGTACTTC
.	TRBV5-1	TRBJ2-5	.	CASGRRAETQYF	TGCGCCAGCGGAAGGAGGGCGGAGACCCAGTACTTC
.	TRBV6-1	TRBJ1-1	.	CASSDRGFTEAFF	TGTGCCAGCAGTGACAGGGGATTTACTGAAGCTTTCTTT
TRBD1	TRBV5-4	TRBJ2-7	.	CASSLGGQPYEQYF	TGTGCCAGCAGCCTTGGGGGACAGCCCTACGAGCAGTACTTC
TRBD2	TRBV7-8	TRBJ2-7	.	CASSSQGTSVAYEQYF	TGTGCCAGCAGCTCCCAGGGGACTAGCGTCGCCTACGAGCAGTACTTC
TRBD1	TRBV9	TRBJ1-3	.	CASSTAGQGINTIYF	TGTGCCAGCAGCACCGCGGGACAGGGGATAAACACCATATATTTT